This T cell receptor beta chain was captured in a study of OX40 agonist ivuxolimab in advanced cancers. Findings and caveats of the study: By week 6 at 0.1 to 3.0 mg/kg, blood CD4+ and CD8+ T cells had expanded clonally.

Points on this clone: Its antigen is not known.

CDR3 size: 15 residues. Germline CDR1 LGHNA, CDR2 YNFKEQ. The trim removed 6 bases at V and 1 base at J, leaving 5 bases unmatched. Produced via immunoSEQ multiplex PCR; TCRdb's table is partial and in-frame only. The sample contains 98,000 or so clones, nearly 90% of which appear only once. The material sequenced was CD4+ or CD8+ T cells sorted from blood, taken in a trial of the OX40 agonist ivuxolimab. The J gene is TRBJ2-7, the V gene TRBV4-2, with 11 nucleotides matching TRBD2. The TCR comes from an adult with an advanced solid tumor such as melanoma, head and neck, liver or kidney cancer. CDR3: CASSFGTSGSYEQYF. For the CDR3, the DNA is TGTGCCAGCAGTTTCGGGACTAGCGGTTCCTACGAGCAGTACTTC.